A single sample is the source of the 5 T cell receptor beta chains below, sequenced in a study of blood T cell repertoires in COVID-19. Assay: immunoSEQ multiplex PCR; the TCRdb copy retains only in-frame clones and omits some. The sample holds some 150,000 clones, 87% seen once. The specimen was peripheral blood. The origin of the receptors is a woman in her thirties or forties with acute or convalescent COVID-19.

The J gene is TRBJ1-2, the V gene TRBV15; perhaps TRBD1 as D (5 bases). V lost 2 bases to trimming and J lost 4 bases, with 11 bases between them. Germline V CDR1 and CDR2: LNHNV, YYDKDF (reference sequence). This CDR3 comprises 14 residues. The CDR3 reads CATSRRQGTYGYTF. The CDR3, as DNA: TGTGCCACCAGCAGACGTCAGGGTACCTATGGCTACACCTTC.

This sequence joins TRBV6-2 or TRBV6-3 and TRBJ1-2; TRBD1 matches 8 bases. This CDR3 spans 12 amino acids. CDR1 and CDR2 from the germline V gene are MNHEY and SVGEGT. V trimming: 6 bases; J trimming: 13 bases; junction bases outside the gene matches: 10. The CDR3 region has the DNA TGTGCCAGCAGCTGGACAGGGTCGTGGAGCACCTTC. Translated, it gives CASSWTGSWSTF.

The table lists this clone with many counts. The chain carries TRBV28 and TRBJ2-7, with D hard to call. Germline loops: CDR1 MDHEN, CDR2 SYDVKM. V was trimmed by 2 bases and J by 7 bases, leaving 18 bases between them. CDR3 length: 15 amino acids. CDR3 protein: CASSLSTVGLTEQYF. DNA for the CDR3: TGTGCCAGCAGTTTAAGTACAGTAGGTCTGACAGAGCAGTACTTC. The variable domain in full, completed from reference TRBV28 and TRBJ2-7, reads DVKVTQSSRYLVKRTGEKVFLECVQDMDHENMFWYRQDPGLGLRLIYFSYDVKMKEKGDIPEGYSVSREKKERFSLILESASTNQTSMYLCASSLSTVGLTEQYFGPGTRLTVT.

The chain joins TRBV25-1 to TRBJ2-1, with TRBD2 as a possible D gene (5 bases). Looked up from germline, CDR1 is MGHDK and CDR2 is SYGVNS. Trimming cost V 6 bases and J 5 bases, with 11 bases left between them. The CDR3 is made up of 13 amino acids. The CDR3 loop reads CASSLTRDNEQFF. Written as DNA, the CDR3 is TGTGCCAGCAGCTTAACTAGGGACAATGAGCAGTTCTTC.

V usage is TRBV2 and J usage is TRBJ1-5; TRBD1 might be the D (5 bases). This CDR3 spans 15 amino acids. V was pared by 8 bases and J by 4 bases, with 18 bases between. Germline assignment: CDR1 SNHLY and CDR2 FYNNEI. The CDR3 reads CASGGGRGGNQPQHF. CDR3 DNA sequence: TGTGCCAGCGGGGGGGGAAGGGGTGGAAATCAGCCCCAGCATTTT.